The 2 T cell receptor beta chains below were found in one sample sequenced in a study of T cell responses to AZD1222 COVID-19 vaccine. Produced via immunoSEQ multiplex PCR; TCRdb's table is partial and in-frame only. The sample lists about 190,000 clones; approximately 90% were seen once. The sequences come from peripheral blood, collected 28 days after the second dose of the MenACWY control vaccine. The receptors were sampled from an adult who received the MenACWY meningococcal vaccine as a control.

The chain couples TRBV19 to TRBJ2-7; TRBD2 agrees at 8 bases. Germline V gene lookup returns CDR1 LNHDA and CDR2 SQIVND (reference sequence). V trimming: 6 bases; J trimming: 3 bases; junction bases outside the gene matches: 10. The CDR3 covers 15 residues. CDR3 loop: CASRPQSGGIYEQYF. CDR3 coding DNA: TGTGCCAGTAGACCACAATCGGGGGGGATCTACGAGCAGTACTTC.

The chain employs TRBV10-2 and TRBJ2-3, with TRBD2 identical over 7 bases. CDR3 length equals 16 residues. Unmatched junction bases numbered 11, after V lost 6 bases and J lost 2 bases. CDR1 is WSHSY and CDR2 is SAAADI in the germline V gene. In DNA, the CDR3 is TGCGCCAGCAGCCCAGTAACTAGCGTGAACACAGATACGCAGTATTTT. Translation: CASSPVTSVNTDTQYF.